The 17 T cell receptor beta chains in this list originate from one sample, sequenced in a study of OX40 agonist ivuxolimab in advanced cancers. Library construction relied on the immunoSEQ multiplex PCR assay. TCRdb took over this immuneACCESS table, retaining in-frame rearrangements with V and J assigned. Such tables are incomplete; in checked studies, under half of the missing clones stem from an unresolved V gene, and the remainder is unexplained. Within this sample are approximately 35,000 clones, with 76% of them counted one time only. The top ten clones comprise 24% of the sample. The sample in question was CD4+ or CD8+ T cells sorted from blood, obtained in a trial of the OX40 agonist ivuxolimab. The receptors were sampled from an adult with an advanced solid tumor such as melanoma, head and neck, liver or kidney cancer.

The rearrangement joins TRBV2 to TRBJ2-5; D is tentatively TRBD1 or TRBD2 (5 bases each). With 6 bases removed from V and 1 base from J, the gap between germline ends came to 12 bases. This CDR3 has 14 residues. Per germline, CDR1 SNHLY and CDR2 FYNNEI. CDR3 in DNA: TGTGCCAGCAGGACGGGGCTAACCCAAGAGACCCAGTACTTC. The encoded protein is CASRTGLTQETQYF.

This chain connects TRBV5-4 to TRBJ1-1; D is unresolved. Germline CDR1 SGHNT, CDR2 YYREEE (reference sequence). The CDR3 contains 13 residues. V was cut by 0 bases and J by 6 bases, with 9 bases left in between. The CDR3 sequence: CASSLGLRPEAFF. CDR3 coding DNA: TGTGCCAGCAGCTTGGGTTTAAGGCCTGAAGCTTTCTTT.

The chain employs TRBV7-9 and TRBJ1-1; 10 nucleotides agree with TRBD1. The CDR3 totals 16 residues. Germline V gives CDR1 SEHNR, CDR2 FQNEAQ (reference sequence). V lost 4 bases, J lost 6 bases, and 11 bases stayed unmatched. This CDR3 is CASSSFQGQGRSEAFF. As DNA, the CDR3 is TGTGCCAGCAGCTCGTTTCAGGGACAGGGGAGGTCTGAAGCTTTCTTT.

This chain uses TRBV6-1 with TRBJ2-6; no clear D. The CDR3 runs 15 residues. Germline V gene sequence: CDR1 MNHNS, CDR2 SASEGT. V lost 6 bases and J 4 bases, leaving 13 bases between the germline ends. DNA for the CDR3: TGTGCCAGCAGAAGCGAGGCAACCGGGGCCAACGTCCTGACTTTC. As protein: CASRSEATGANVLTF.

The chain combines TRBV4-1 with TRBJ2-2, with 7 bases lining up with TRBD1. Germline V CDR1 and CDR2: MGHRA, YSYEKL. This CDR3 region has 16 residues. V was pared by 4 bases and J by 8 bases, with 13 bases of the junction left unmatched. CDR3 DNA: TGCGCCAGCAGCCGATCCGGGACAGTACTCCTGGGGGAGCTGTTTTTT. It codes for CASSRSGTVLLGELFF.

This chain links TRBV6-1 with TRBJ1-1; no clear D. CDR1 MNHNS and CDR2 SASEGT come from the germline V gene. CDR3 size: 14 residues. V dropped 6 bases and J dropped 4 bases, with 15 bases sitting between them. The CDR3 is CASSPMGLGTEAFF. In DNA, the CDR3 is TGTGCCAGCAGCCCCATGGGGTTAGGCACTGAAGCTTTCTTT.

V gene TRBV9 combines with J gene TRBJ1-2, with TRBD1 matching over 10 bases. Per germline, CDR1 SGDLS and CDR2 YYNGEE. V dropped 3 bases and J dropped 8; count of bases not matched to a gene: 7. The CDR3 is made up of 14 amino acids. CDR3 region: CASSAPGQGYGYTF. The DNA of the CDR3 is TGTGCCAGCAGCGCTCCGGGACAGGGGTACGGCTACACCTTC.

The V and J genes are TRBV6-5 and TRBJ1-6, with D unclear. Germline CDR1 MNHEY, CDR2 SVGAGI. CDR3 size: 15 residues. V was trimmed by 4 bases and J by 8 bases, leaving 15 bases between them. This CDR3 reads CASSWMAENYSPLHF. In DNA form, the CDR3 reads TGTGCCAGCAGTTGGATGGCGGAAAACTATTCACCCCTCCACTTT.

The chain uses TRBV9 and TRBJ2-5, with 8 bases that match TRBD2. V lost 0 bases to trimming and J lost 4 bases; unmatched junction nucleotides: 5. Germline loops: CDR1 SGDLS, CDR2 YYNGEE. This CDR3 is built from 15 residues. CDR3 in DNA: TGTGCCAGCAGCGTAGCCGGGGGGGCCTTAGAGACCCAGTACTTC. It codes for CASSVAGGALETQYF.

This chain connects TRBV6-4 to TRBJ2-3, with TRBD2 matching over 14 bases. The CDR3 loop spans 16 amino acids. The germline CDR1 and CDR2 sequences are MRHNA and SNTAGT. With 6 bases clipped from V and 4 bases from J, the junction kept 6 bases outside the gene matches. The CDR3 protein is CASRETSGGASDTQYF. The CDR3 DNA sequence: TGTGCCAGCAGGGAGACTAGCGGGGGGGCCTCAGATACGCAGTATTTT.

This chain links TRBV2 with TRBJ1-1; D is ambiguous. CDR1 is SNHLY, CDR2 FYNNEI, per germline. This CDR3 has 13 amino acids. Trimming pared 2 bases from V and 1 base from J, leaving 5 bases between. CDR3 region: CASSELENTEAFF. Written as DNA, the CDR3 is TGTGCCAGCAGTGAATTGGAGAACACTGAAGCTTTCTTT.

The chain recombines TRBV6-5 with TRBJ1-1; 9 nucleotides align to TRBD1. The V gene end was trimmed by 6 bases and the J gene end by 5 bases; junction bases not matched to a gene: 7. CDR1 and CDR2 from the germline V gene are MNHEY and SVGAGI. The CDR3 loop spans 14 amino acids. The DNA of the CDR3 is TGTGCCAGCAGCAGACAGGGGGATCGAACTGAAGCTTTCTTT. It translates to CASSRQGDRTEAFF.

The chain carries TRBV19 and TRBJ1-5, with 7 bases that match TRBD1. This CDR3 is 16 amino acids long. Germline V gene data show CDR1 as LNHDA and CDR2 as SQIVND (reference sequence). V was pared by 2 bases and J by 6 bases, with 10 bases of the junction left unmatched. The DNA for the CDR3 is TGTGCCAGTAGTATAAAATACAACAGGGGAGGTCAGCCCCAGCATTTT. It translates to CASSIKYNRGGQPQHF. The whole variable domain, remainder taken from reference TRBV19 and TRBJ1-5, is DGGITQSPKYLFRKEGQNVTLSCEQNLNHDAMYWYRQDPGQGLRLIYYSQIVNDFQKGDIAEGYSVSREKKESFPLTVTSAQKNPTAFYLCASSIKYNRGGQPQHFGDGTRLSIL.

The chain has TRBV11-2 and TRBJ2-2; tentative D call: TRBD2 (5 bases). The germline V gene encodes CDR1 SGHAT and CDR2 FQNNGV. The CDR3 consists of 15 residues. The V and J ends lost 5 bases and 3 bases respectively, with 13 bases between them. CDR3 sequence (DNA): TGTGCCAGCAGCCGGACTTTCGGGGACACCGGGGAGCTGTTTTTT. Its protein is CASSRTFGDTGELFF.

V is TRBV25-1 and J is TRBJ2-3; 10 nucleotides align to TRBD2. The CDR3 sequence is 16 residues long. V trimming: 4 bases; J trimming: 2 bases; junction bases outside the gene matches: 6. Germline assignment: CDR1 MGHDK and CDR2 SYGVNS. The CDR3 DNA follows: TGTGCCAGCAGTGGAACTAGCGGGGCCATCACAGATACGCAGTATTTT. Translating it yields CASSGTSGAITDTQYF.

The chain employs TRBV6-1 and TRBJ1-2; 7 bases are a match to TRBD1. Germline V lookup: CDR1 MNHNS, CDR2 SASEGT. V shed 2 bases and J 7 bases; nucleotides not matched to a gene: 7. This CDR3 spans 14 amino acids. Here the CDR3 reads CASSEFDREGGYTF. The CDR3 DNA follows: TGTGCCAGCAGTGAATTTGACAGGGAAGGTGGCTACACCTTC.

This rearrangement joins TRBV5-1 to TRBJ1-2, with D uncertain. The germline V gene encodes CDR1 SGHRS and CDR2 YFSETQ. Deletions cut 1 base from V and 8 bases from J, with 12 bases between. The CDR3 runs 13 residues. CDR3 nucleotides: TGCGCCAGCAGCTTGTTTTACAGCCAGGGCTACACCTTC. This gives the protein CASSLFYSQGYTF. The full variable domain, with the rest looked up from reference TRBV5-1 and TRBJ1-2, is KAGVTQTPRYLIKTRGQQVTLSCSPISGHRSVSWYQQTPGQGLQFLFEYFSETQRNKGNFPGRFSGRQFSNSRSEMNVSTLELGDSALYLCASSLFYSQGYTFGSGTRLTVV.